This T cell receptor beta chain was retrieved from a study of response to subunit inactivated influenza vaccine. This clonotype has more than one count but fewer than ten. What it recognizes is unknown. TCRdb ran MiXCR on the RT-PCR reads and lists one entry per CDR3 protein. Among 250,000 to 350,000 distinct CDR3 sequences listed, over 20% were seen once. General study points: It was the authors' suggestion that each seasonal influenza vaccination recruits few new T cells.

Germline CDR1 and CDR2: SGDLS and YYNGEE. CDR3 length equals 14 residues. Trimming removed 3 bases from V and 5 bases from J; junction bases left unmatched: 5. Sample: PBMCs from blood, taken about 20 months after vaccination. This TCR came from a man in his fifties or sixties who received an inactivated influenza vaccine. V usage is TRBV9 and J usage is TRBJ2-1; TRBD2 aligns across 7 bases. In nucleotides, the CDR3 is TGTGCCAGCAGCGCAGGTGGGGGGGACAATGAGCAGTTCTTC. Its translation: CASSAGGGDNEQFF.